Below, one T cell receptor (beta chain) is given with its context. Its matching antigen is unknown. This CDR3 has 15 amino acids. Trimming removed 6 bases from V and 8 bases from J, with 22 bases in between. Germline lookup yields CDR1 MNHEY and CDR2 SVGAGI. Each donor gave ten milliliters of peripheral blood. PBMCs numbering at least 6.5 million were isolated per sample. The data stem from a study of blood T cells in healthy people across ages. Study-level findings and limits: Percentage of naive T cells showed a strong correlation with TCR beta diversity.

Using a J-beta primer mix together with a sample-barcoded 5' primer, a second PCR was run for roughly 7 to 11 cycles. Each cDNA molecule, via a template-switch adaptor with 12 random nucleotides, was tagged. TCRdb analysed the 5' RACE reads with MiXCR anew, one entry per CDR3 protein. Here the sample spans over a million distinct CDR3 sequences, around 43% being singletons. The genes are TRBV6-5 and TRBJ1-2; D is unclear. Sequencing input: blood. The sequence derives from a woman aged 55 to 70 in good health. CDR3 coding DNA: TGTGCCAGCAGGACGCCCGGGCAGCCCACCCTAGGCTACACCTTC. This encodes CASRTPGQPTLGYTF.